Listed below are T cell receptor beta chains from one sample, sequenced in a study of Ad26.COV2.S vaccination and SARS-CoV-2 variants. TCRdb's table, derived via immunoSEQ multiplex PCR, lists solely in-frame clones and lacks some. The table lists around 270,000 clones, about 83% of them singletons. The source material was peripheral blood, sampled in a trial of Ad26.COV2.S vaccine versus placebo. All receptors derive from a person between 18 and 65 years old who received the Ad26.COV2.S COVID-19 vaccine or a placebo. CDR3s include the opening cysteine and the closing phenylalanine or tryptophan. D genes are given only for firm matches. Where a row states a size, it is once, few, many or the class of an expanded clone; other rows omit it.

J gene: TRBJ2-7; V gene: TRBV18; CDR3 length: 14; clone size: NA; D gene: NA; CDR3 protein: CASSPPGWTYEQYF; CDR3 DNA: TGTGCCAGCTCACCACCGGGTTGGACCTACGAGCAGTACTTC
J gene: TRBJ1-5; V gene: TRBV14; CDR3 length: 16; clone size: NA; D gene: TRBD1; CDR3 protein: CASSQEKTGGNQPQHF; CDR3 DNA: TGTGCCAGCAGCCAAGAAAAGACAGGGGGCAATCAGCCCCAGCATTTT
J gene: TRBJ2-5; V gene: TRBV14; CDR3 length: 17; clone size: NA; D gene: TRBD2; CDR3 protein: CASSPRTSGRRKETQYF; CDR3 DNA: TGTGCCAGCAGCCCTCGGACTAGCGGGAGACGGAAAGAGACCCAGTACTTC
J gene: TRBJ2-1; V gene: TRBV11-3; CDR3 length: 13; clone size: NA; D gene: NA; CDR3 protein: CASTMSGYNEQFF; CDR3 DNA: TGTGCCAGCACCATGAGTGGTTACAATGAGCAGTTCTTC
J gene: TRBJ1-3; V gene: TRBV28; CDR3 length: 17; clone size: NA; D gene: NA; CDR3 protein: CASSFSIGPSSGNTIYF; CDR3 DNA: TGTGCCAGCAGTTTTTCTATAGGGCCCAGCTCTGGAAACACCATATATTTT
J gene: TRBJ2-5; V gene: TRBV7-9; CDR3 length: 15; clone size: NA; D gene: TRBD1; CDR3 protein: CASSLGQGLGETQYF; CDR3 DNA: TGTGCCAGCAGCTTAGGACAGGGGCTAGGAGAGACCCAGTACTTC
J gene: TRBJ1-1; V gene: TRBV6-1; CDR3 length: 17; clone size: NA; D gene: TRBD1; CDR3 protein: CASSDPGQSTGSTEAFF; CDR3 DNA: TGTGCCAGCAGTGATCCGGGACAGTCGACGGGTAGCACTGAAGCTTTCTTT
J gene: TRBJ1-2; V gene: TRBV3-1/TRBV3-2; CDR3 length: 15; clone size: NA; D gene: NA; CDR3 protein: CASSQEGRVGGGYTF; CDR3 DNA: TGTGCCAGCAGCCAAGAAGGAAGGGTGGGCGGTGGCTACACCTTC
J gene: TRBJ2-1; V gene: TRBV6-5; CDR3 length: 12; clone size: once; D gene: NA; CDR3 protein: CASSPQGGLGFF; CDR3 DNA: TGTGCCAGCAGTCCCCAGGGCGGGTTAGGGTTCTTC
J gene: TRBJ2-1; V gene: TRBV9; CDR3 length: 13; clone size: NA; D gene: NA; CDR3 protein: CASSVGDYNEQFF; CDR3 DNA: TGTGCCAGCAGCGTAGGCGATTACAATGAGCAGTTCTTC
J gene: TRBJ2-4; V gene: TRBV7-9; CDR3 length: 16; clone size: NA; D gene: NA; CDR3 protein: CASSQRTVLAKNIQYF; CDR3 DNA: TGTGCCAGCAGCCAACGGACAGTTCTAGCCAAAAACATTCAGTACTTC
J gene: TRBJ1-5; V gene: TRBV6-5; CDR3 length: 13; clone size: NA; D gene: TRBD1; CDR3 protein: CASTPQGNQPQHF; CDR3 DNA: TGTGCCAGCACACCACAGGGGAATCAGCCCCAGCATTTT
J gene: TRBJ2-2; V gene: TRBV5-1; CDR3 length: 15; clone size: NA; D gene: TRBD2; CDR3 protein: CASSLTSGTTGELFF; CDR3 DNA: TGCGCCAGCAGCTTGACTAGCGGGACGACCGGGGAGCTGTTTTTT
J gene: TRBJ1-2; V gene: TRBV6-2/TRBV6-3; CDR3 length: 17; clone size: NA; D gene: NA; CDR3 protein: CASSSTPLPGTKDGYTF; CDR3 DNA: TGTGCCAGCAGTTCGACCCCTCTTCCGGGGACAAAAGATGGCTACACCTTC
J gene: TRBJ1-2; V gene: TRBV10-1; CDR3 length: 15; clone size: NA; D gene: TRBD1; CDR3 protein: CASSEDRGGNYGYTF; CDR3 DNA: TGCGCCAGCAGTGAGGACAGGGGTGGCAACTATGGCTACACCTTC
J gene: TRBJ1-1; V gene: TRBV18; CDR3 length: 15; clone size: NA; D gene: NA; CDR3 protein: CASSPPIGQRTEAFF; CDR3 DNA: TGTGCCAGCTCACCACCGATCGGACAGCGGACTGAAGCTTTCTTT
J gene: TRBJ1-6; V gene: TRBV2; CDR3 length: 15; clone size: NA; D gene: TRBD1; CDR3 protein: CASSENRQGYSPLHF; CDR3 DNA: TGTGCCAGCAGTGAAAATCGACAGGGGTATTCACCCCTCCACTTT
J gene: TRBJ1-5; V gene: TRBV30; CDR3 length: 18; clone size: NA; D gene: TRBD1; CDR3 protein: CAWTRPGTGPLGSQPQHF; CDR3 DNA: TGTGCCTGGACCCGACCCGGGACAGGACCCTTGGGGAGTCAGCCCCAGCATTTT
J gene: TRBJ2-1; V gene: TRBV24-1; CDR3 length: 15; clone size: NA; D gene: NA; CDR3 protein: CATSVWGEDNGEQFF; CDR3 DNA: TGTGCCACCAGTGTTTGGGGGGAGGATAACGGTGAGCAGTTCTTC
J gene: TRBJ1-2; V gene: TRBV3-1/TRBV3-2; CDR3 length: 14; clone size: NA; D gene: NA; CDR3 protein: CASSQDGMVDGYTF; CDR3 DNA: TGTGCCAGCAGCCAAGACGGGATGGTGGATGGCTACACCTTC
J gene: TRBJ1-4; V gene: TRBV6-1; CDR3 length: 16; clone size: NA; D gene: NA; CDR3 protein: CASSESGYTRGEKLFF; CDR3 DNA: TGTGCCAGCAGTGAAAGTGGTTACACCCGGGGTGAAAAACTGTTTTTT
J gene: TRBJ1-1; V gene: TRBV5-1; CDR3 length: 13; clone size: NA; D gene: NA; CDR3 protein: CASSFGLNTEAFF; CDR3 DNA: TGCGCCAGCAGCTTCGGTTTGAACACTGAAGCTTTCTTT
J gene: TRBJ2-1; V gene: TRBV9; CDR3 length: 13; clone size: NA; D gene: NA; CDR3 protein: CASGGDSYNEQFF; CDR3 DNA: TGTGCCAGCGGAGGAGATAGCTACAATGAGCAGTTCTTC
J gene: TRBJ2-1; V gene: TRBV6-6; CDR3 length: 16; clone size: NA; D gene: TRBD2; CDR3 protein: CASSYLLAGAYNEQFF; CDR3 DNA: TGTGCCAGCAGTTACCTTCTAGCGGGGGCCTACAATGAGCAGTTCTTC
J gene: TRBJ1-5; V gene: TRBV29-1; CDR3 length: 13; clone size: NA; D gene: NA; CDR3 protein: CSVVPGGNQPQHF; CDR3 DNA: TGCAGCGTTGTTCCAGGAGGCAATCAGCCCCAGCATTTT
J gene: TRBJ1-6; V gene: TRBV7-9; CDR3 length: 13; clone size: NA; D gene: NA; CDR3 protein: CASSVGPDSPLHF; CDR3 DNA: TGTGCCAGCAGCGTAGGGCCGGATTCACCCCTCCACTTT
J gene: TRBJ1-1; V gene: TRBV5-3; CDR3 length: 13; clone size: few; D gene: NA; CDR3 protein: CARSRAGNTEAFF; CDR3 DNA: TGTGCCAGAAGCCGAGCCGGGAACACTGAAGCTTTCTTT
J gene: TRBJ2-3; V gene: TRBV2; CDR3 length: 12; clone size: NA; D gene: TRBD2; CDR3 protein: CASTVLAGTQYF; CDR3 DNA: TGTGCCAGCACCGTTCTAGCGGGTACGCAGTATTTT
J gene: TRBJ2-7; V gene: TRBV18; CDR3 length: 13; clone size: NA; D gene: NA; CDR3 protein: CASSSDPGYEQYF; CDR3 DNA: TGTGCCAGCTCAAGCGATCCGGGCTACGAGCAGTACTTC
J gene: TRBJ2-3; V gene: TRBV14; CDR3 length: 16; clone size: NA; D gene: TRBD1; CDR3 protein: CASSPGQGATQDTQYF; CDR3 DNA: TGTGCCAGCAGCCCGGGACAGGGGGCGACGCAAGATACGCAGTATTTT
J gene: TRBJ1-5; V gene: TRBV11-3; CDR3 length: 14; clone size: NA; D gene: NA; CDR3 protein: CASSEGMGNQPQHF; CDR3 DNA: TGTGCCAGCAGCGAGGGGATGGGCAATCAGCCCCAGCATTTT
J gene: TRBJ1-1; V gene: TRBV12-3/TRBV12-4; CDR3 length: 13; clone size: NA; D gene: NA; CDR3 protein: CASSFLVNTEAFF; CDR3 DNA: TGTGCCAGCAGTTTTTTGGTGAACACTGAAGCTTTCTTT
J gene: TRBJ2-3; V gene: TRBV5-1; CDR3 length: 13; clone size: NA; D gene: NA; CDR3 protein: CASSPPSTDTQYF; CDR3 DNA: TGCGCCAGCAGCCCGCCAAGCACAGATACGCAGTATTTT
J gene: TRBJ2-2; V gene: TRBV27; CDR3 length: 15; clone size: NA; D gene: TRBD2; CDR3 protein: CASSPAGINTGELFF; CDR3 DNA: TGTGCCAGCAGTCCAGCGGGGATAAACACCGGGGAGCTGTTTTTT
J gene: TRBJ1-1; V gene: TRBV7-9; CDR3 length: 16; clone size: once; D gene: TRBD1; CDR3 protein: CASSLGQGRLDTEAFF; CDR3 DNA: TGTGCCAGCAGCTTGGGACAGGGCCGATTGGACACTGAAGCTTTCTTT
J gene: TRBJ2-3; V gene: TRBV14; CDR3 length: 13; clone size: NA; D gene: NA; CDR3 protein: CASSQEHTDTQYF; CDR3 DNA: TGTGCCAGCAGCCAAGAACACACAGATACGCAGTATTTT
J gene: TRBJ2-7; V gene: TRBV30; CDR3 length: 12; clone size: NA; D gene: NA; CDR3 protein: CAWSVGQYEQYF; CDR3 DNA: TGTGCCTGGAGTGTGGGACAATACGAGCAGTACTTC
J gene: TRBJ1-2; V gene: TRBV5-1; CDR3 length: 15; clone size: NA; D gene: NA; CDR3 protein: CASSLRAGDNYGYTF; CDR3 DNA: TGCGCCAGCAGCTTGAGGGCAGGGGATAACTATGGCTACACCTTC
J gene: TRBJ1-5; V gene: TRBV25-1; CDR3 length: 15; clone size: NA; D gene: NA; CDR3 protein: CASSEGQASNQPQHF; CDR3 DNA: TGTGCCAGCAGTGAAGGGCAGGCTAGCAATCAGCCCCAGCATTTT
J gene: TRBJ2-1; V gene: TRBV7-3; CDR3 length: 15; clone size: once; D gene: TRBD1; CDR3 protein: CASSYRDRAYNEQFF; CDR3 DNA: TGTGCCAGCAGCTACCGGGACAGGGCCTACAATGAGCAGTTCTTC
J gene: TRBJ2-4; V gene: TRBV7-2; CDR3 length: 16; clone size: NA; D gene: TRBD2; CDR3 protein: CASSFGSGGVYNIQYF; CDR3 DNA: TGTGCCAGCAGCTTTGGAAGCGGGGGGGTTTATAACATTCAGTACTTC
J gene: TRBJ2-2; V gene: TRBV5-1; CDR3 length: 15; clone size: NA; D gene: NA; CDR3 protein: CASSPGVSLTGELFF; CDR3 DNA: TGCGCCAGCAGCCCCGGGGTATCCCTCACCGGGGAGCTGTTTTTT
J gene: TRBJ1-2; V gene: TRBV2; CDR3 length: 13; clone size: NA; D gene: TRBD1; CDR3 protein: CASSLQGVGGYTF; CDR3 DNA: TGTGCCAGCAGTCTACAGGGGGTTGGTGGCTACACCTTC